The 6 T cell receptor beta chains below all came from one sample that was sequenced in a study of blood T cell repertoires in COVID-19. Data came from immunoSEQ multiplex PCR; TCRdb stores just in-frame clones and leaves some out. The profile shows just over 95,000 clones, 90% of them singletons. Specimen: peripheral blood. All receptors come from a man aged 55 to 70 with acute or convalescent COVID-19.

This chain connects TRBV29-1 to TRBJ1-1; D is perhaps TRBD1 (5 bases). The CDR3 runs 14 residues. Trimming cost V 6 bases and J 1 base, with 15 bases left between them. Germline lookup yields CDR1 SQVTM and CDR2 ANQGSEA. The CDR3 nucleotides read TGCAGCGTCTCCCCCGGCAGGGCGAACACTGAAGCTTTCTTT. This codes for CSVSPGRANTEAFF.

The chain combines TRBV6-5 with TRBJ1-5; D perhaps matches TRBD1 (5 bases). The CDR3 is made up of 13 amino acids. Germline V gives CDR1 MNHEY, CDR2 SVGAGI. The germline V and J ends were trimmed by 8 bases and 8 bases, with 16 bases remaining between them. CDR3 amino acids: CASGGGGSEPQHF. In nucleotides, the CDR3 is TGTGCCAGCGGGGGGGGAGGATCGGAGCCCCAGCATTTT.

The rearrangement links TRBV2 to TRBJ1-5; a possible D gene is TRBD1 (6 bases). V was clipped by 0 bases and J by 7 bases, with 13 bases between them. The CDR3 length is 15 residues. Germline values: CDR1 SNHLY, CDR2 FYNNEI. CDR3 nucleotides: TGTGCCAGCAGTGAAGCCCAGGGGTCGGGCCAGCCCCAGCATTTT. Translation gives CASSEAQGSGQPQHF.

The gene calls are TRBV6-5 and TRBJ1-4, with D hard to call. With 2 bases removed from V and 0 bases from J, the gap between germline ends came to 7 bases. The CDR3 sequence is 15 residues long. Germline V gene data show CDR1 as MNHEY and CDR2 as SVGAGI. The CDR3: CASSYTVATNEKLFF. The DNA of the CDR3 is TGTGCCAGCAGTTACACAGTTGCAACTAATGAAAAACTGTTTTTT.

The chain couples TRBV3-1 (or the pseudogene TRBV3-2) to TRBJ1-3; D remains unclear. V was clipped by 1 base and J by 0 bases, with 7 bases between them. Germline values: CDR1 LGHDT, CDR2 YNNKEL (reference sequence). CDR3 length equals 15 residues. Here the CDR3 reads CASSQVFSSGNTIYF. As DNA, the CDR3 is TGTGCCAGCAGCCAAGTTTTCAGCTCTGGAAACACCATATATTTT.

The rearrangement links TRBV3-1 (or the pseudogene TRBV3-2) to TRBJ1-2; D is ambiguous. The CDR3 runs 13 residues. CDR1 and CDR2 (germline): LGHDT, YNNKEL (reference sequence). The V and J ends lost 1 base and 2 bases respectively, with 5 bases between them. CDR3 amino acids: CASSQAKNYGYTF. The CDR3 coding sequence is TGTGCCAGCAGCCAAGCTAAAAACTATGGCTACACCTTC.